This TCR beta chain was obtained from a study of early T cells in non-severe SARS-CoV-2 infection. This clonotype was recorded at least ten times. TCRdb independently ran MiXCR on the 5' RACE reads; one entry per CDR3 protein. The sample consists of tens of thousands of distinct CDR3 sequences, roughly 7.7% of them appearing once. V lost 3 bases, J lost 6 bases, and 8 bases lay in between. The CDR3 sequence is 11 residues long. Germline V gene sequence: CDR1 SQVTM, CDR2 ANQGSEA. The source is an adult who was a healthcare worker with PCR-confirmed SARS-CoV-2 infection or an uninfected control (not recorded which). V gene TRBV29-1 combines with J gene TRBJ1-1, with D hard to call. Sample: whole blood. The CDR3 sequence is CSVDRRAEAFF. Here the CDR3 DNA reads TGCAGCGTTGACAGGAGGGCTGAAGCTTTCTTT.